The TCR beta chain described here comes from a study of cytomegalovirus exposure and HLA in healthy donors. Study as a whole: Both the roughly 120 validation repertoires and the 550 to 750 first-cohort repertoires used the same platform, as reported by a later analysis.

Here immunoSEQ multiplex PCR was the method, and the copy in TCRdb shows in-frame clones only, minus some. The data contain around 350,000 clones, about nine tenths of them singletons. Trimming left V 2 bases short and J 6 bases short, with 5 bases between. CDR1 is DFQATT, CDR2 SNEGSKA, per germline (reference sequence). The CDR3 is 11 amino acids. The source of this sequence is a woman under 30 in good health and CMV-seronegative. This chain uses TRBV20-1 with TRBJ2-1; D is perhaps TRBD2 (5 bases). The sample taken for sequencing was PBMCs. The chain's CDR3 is CSARLANEQFF. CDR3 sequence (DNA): TGCAGTGCTAGACTAGCCAATGAGCAGTTCTTC.